Below are 11 T cell receptor beta chains sequenced from a single sample in a study of beta chain features in type 1 diabetes. Expressed TCRB transcripts were sequenced, since all the RNA that had been isolated was reverse transcribed. Method: immunoSEQ multiplex PCR; TCRdb's copy keeps in-frame clones and lacks some. Among 310,000 or so clones, 11% were seen once, and the ten largest hold 0.015%. The specimen was naive CD4+ T cells from blood. These receptors were obtained from a woman aged 25-40 years in good health.

The V gene is TRBV5-1, the J gene TRBJ2-2, with 7 bases identical to TRBD2. CDR3 length: 16 amino acids. With V trimmed by 5 bases and J by 0 bases, 7 bases remained unmatched. The germline V gene has CDR1 SGHRS and CDR2 YFSETQ. The CDR3 bases are TGCGCCAGCAGAAGGACGGGAGGTGCGAACACCGGGGAGCTGTTTTTT. This sequence encodes CASRRTGGANTGELFF.

This chain links TRBV9 with TRBJ2-2, with D tentatively TRBD2 (5 bases). V was trimmed by 0 bases and J by 7 bases, leaving 10 bases between them. CDR1 is SGDLS and CDR2 is YYNGEE in the germline V gene. The CDR3 has 14 residues. CDR3 sequence reads: CASSVVGSVGELFF. For the CDR3, the DNA is TGTGCCAGCAGCGTAGTGGGGAGCGTCGGGGAGCTGTTTTTT.

This clone was counted between two and nine times. This chain joins TRBV27 and TRBJ2-1; 9 nucleotides align to TRBD2. CDR3 length: 13 residues. V lost 7 bases to trimming and J lost 9 bases; unmatched junction nucleotides: 7. The germline gives CDR1 MNHEY, CDR2 SMNVEV (reference sequence). This CDR3 is CASINSGSGEQFF. The DNA of the CDR3 is TGTGCCAGCATAAATAGCGGGAGCGGTGAGCAGTTCTTC.

This clone occurred a few times. The genes are TRBV30 and TRBJ1-3; 7 positions agree with TRBD1. V was pared by 0 bases and J by 0 bases, with 5 bases of the junction left unmatched. CDR1 is GTSNPN and CDR2 is SVGIG in the germline V gene (reference sequence). The length of the CDR3 is 16 residues. CDR3: CAWSVQGFVSGNTIYF. In DNA, the CDR3 is TGTGCCTGGAGTGTACAGGGGTTTGTCTCTGGAAACACCATATATTTT.

J is TRBJ2-4 and V is TRBV28, with TRBD1 matching 8 bases. The CDR3 runs 14 residues. From germline, CDR1 is MDHEN and CDR2 SYDVKM. V trimming: 2 bases; J trimming: 6 bases; junction bases outside the gene matches: 3. CDR3 loop: CASSLGQGANIQYF. For the CDR3, the DNA is TGTGCCAGCAGTTTAGGACAGGGCGCAAACATTCAGTACTTC.

This clone showed up just a few times. J is TRBJ2-1 and V is TRBV6-6; D might be TRBD2 (6 bases). V was pared by 2 bases and J by 2 bases, with 13 bases between. Per the germline V gene, CDR1 is MNHNY and CDR2 is SVGAGI (reference sequence). This CDR3 region has 16 residues. The CDR3: CASSYLTGRPYNEQFF. The CDR3 bases are TGTGCCAGCAGTTACCTTACCGGGAGACCCTACAATGAGCAGTTCTTC.

This clone was seen more than once but under ten times. The chain links TRBV30 to TRBJ2-5; TRBD1 aligns across 7 bases. The V gene's germline CDR1 is GTSNPN and CDR2 SVGIG (reference sequence). The junction had 11 bases not matched to a gene; V was cut back by 5 bases and J by 5 bases. The CDR3 covers 14 residues. Here the CDR3 DNA reads TGTGCCTGGGGACTCGACAGGGTAGGGGAGACCCAGTACTTC. Its protein is CAWGLDRVGETQYF.

This clone was observed a few times. The chain has TRBV2 and TRBJ2-1; 12 positions agree with TRBD2. Germline V gene lookup returns CDR1 SNHLY and CDR2 FYNNEI. J gave up 6 bases and V 7 bases, and 4 bases lay outside the gene matches. The CDR3 totals 14 residues. The CDR3 nucleotides read TGTGCCAGCATCCGACTAGCGGGAGTCAATGAGCAGTTCTTC. Protein: CASIRLAGVNEQFF.

The chain employs TRBV9 and TRBJ2-3, with a tentative D call TRBD2 (5 bases). V was clipped by 4 bases and J by 2 bases, with 11 bases between them. The CDR3 length is 14 residues. Germline assignment: CDR1 SGDLS and CDR2 YYNGEE. This chain's CDR3 is CASSPRLFTDTQYF. The CDR3 region has the DNA TGTGCCAGCAGCCCGCGACTATTCACAGATACGCAGTATTTT.

In this sample, this clone turned up a few times. This chain joins TRBV7-2 and TRBJ2-7; 7 nucleotides line up with TRBD2. Germline V CDR1 and CDR2: SGHTA, FQGNSA. Trimming took 4 bases from V and 0 from J; bases not matched to a gene: 6. The CDR3 sequence is 15 residues long. CDR3 protein: CASSSKTSSSYEQYF. The CDR3, as DNA: TGTGCCAGCAGCTCTAAGACTAGCTCCTCCTACGAGCAGTACTTC.

V is TRBV15 and J is TRBJ2-7, with 11 bases identical to TRBD2. V trimming: 3 bases; J trimming: 7 bases; junction bases outside the gene matches: 8. CDR1 is LNHNV and CDR2 is YYDKDF in the germline V gene (reference sequence). The CDR3 runs to 15 residues. CDR3 region: CATSRKIAGGYEQYF. CDR3 bases: TGTGCCACCAGCAGGAAGATAGCGGGAGGGTATGAGCAGTACTTC.